The 30 T cell receptor beta chains below all came from one sample that was sequenced in a study of blood T cell repertoires in COVID-19. Here immunoSEQ multiplex PCR was the method, and the copy in TCRdb shows in-frame clones only, minus some. The sample lists about 83,000 clones; approximately 78% were seen once. Sequencing was performed on peripheral blood. The receptors shown here come from an elderly woman with acute or convalescent COVID-19.

The chain links TRBV5-1 to TRBJ2-1, with D possibly matching TRBD1 (6 bases). Trimming shortened V by 4 bases and J by 5 bases, and 10 bases separated the two germline ends. The CDR3 has 13 amino acids. Germline V gene sequence: CDR1 SGHRS, CDR2 YFSETQ. The CDR3 DNA reads TGCGCCAGCAGCACTCAGGGGAACAATGAGCAGTTCTTC. Translated: CASSTQGNNEQFF.

This clone has only a few counts. This chain connects TRBV30 to TRBJ2-2; D may be TRBD1 (6 bases). Germline CDR1 reads GTSNPN; CDR2 reads SVGIG (reference sequence). The CDR3 is 13 residues long. Trimming removed 5 bases from V and 14 bases from J, with 21 bases in between. The CDR3 loop reads CAWRKSSDSRLFF. CDR3 DNA sequence: TGTGCCTGGCGGAAATCATCGGACAGTCGACTGTTTTTT.

V usage is TRBV7-8 and J usage is TRBJ2-7; 12 bases line up with TRBD2. With 5 bases clipped from V and 1 base from J, the junction kept 6 bases outside the gene matches. Per germline, CDR1 SGHVS and CDR2 FQNEAQ. The CDR3 consists of 16 residues. CDR3 in amino acids: CASSRASGGASYEQYF. CDR3 DNA: TGTGCCAGCAGCCGGGCTAGCGGGGGGGCGTCCTACGAGCAGTACTTC.

The chain combines TRBV6-6 with TRBJ2-1; the match to TRBD2 covers 8 bases. Trimming at V came to 4 bases and at J to 9 bases, leaving 11 bases not matched to a gene. CDR3 length equals 15 residues. In germline, CDR1 is MNHNY, CDR2 SVGAGI (reference sequence). This chain's CDR3 is CASSSLRGAGSEQFF. As DNA, the CDR3 is TGTGCCAGCAGTTCGCTGCGGGGGGCGGGTAGTGAGCAGTTCTTC.

The rearrangement uses TRBV5-6 and TRBJ1-1; D ambiguous. The V and J ends lost 0 bases and 4 bases respectively, with 10 bases between them. The CDR3 loop spans 14 amino acids. The germline V gene encodes CDR1 SGHDT and CDR2 YYEEEE. The DNA of the CDR3 is TGTGCCAGCAGCTTGGTACGGGGAGTCACTGAAGCTTTCTTT. Translation gives CASSLVRGVTEAFF.

The chain has TRBV3-1 (or the pseudogene TRBV3-2) and TRBJ2-7; TRBD1 aligns across 9 bases. The CDR3 spans 16 residues. Trimming cost V 3 bases and J 5 bases; bases outside gene matches: 11. CDR1 and CDR2 (germline): LGHDT, YNNKEL (reference sequence). The CDR3 DNA reads TGTGCCAGCAGCCATCCACCGGGACAGGGTAACCACGAGCAGTACTTC. It is translated as CASSHPPGQGNHEQYF.

The chain carries TRBV7-9 and TRBJ2-3, with D perhaps matching TRBD2 (5 bases). The germline CDR1 and CDR2 sequences are SEHNR and FQNEAQ (reference sequence). V gave up 3 bases and J gave up 2 bases, with 15 bases separating them. The CDR3 is made up of 16 amino acids. The CDR3 bases are TGTGCCAGCAGCTTCTCTAGCCAGAAAATCACAGATACGCAGTATTTT. Protein sequence: CASSFSSQKITDTQYF.

The chain is built from TRBV2 and TRBJ1-3; D is undetermined. The V end lost 7 bases, the J end lost 1 base, and 8 bases lay between the germline ends. This CDR3 contains 13 residues. Germline-derived CDR1 and CDR2 are SNHLY and FYNNEI. The CDR3: CASMRGSGNTIYF. CDR3 in DNA: TGTGCCAGCATGAGAGGATCTGGAAACACCATATATTTT.

This clone was seen more than once but under ten times. As DNA, the CDR3 is TGTGCCAGCAGCGTAGGGGTCGGGGAGTCACCCCTCCACTTT. As protein: CASSVGVGESPLHF. The genes are TRBV9 and TRBJ1-6; D gene unclear. This CDR3 has 14 residues. V was trimmed by 0 bases and J by 10 bases, leaving 11 bases between them. CDR1 SGDLS and CDR2 YYNGEE come from the germline V gene. The full variable domain, completed using reference TRBV9 and TRBJ1-6, is DSGVTQTPKHLITATGQRVTLRCSPRSGDLSVYWYQQSLDQGLQFLIQYYNGEERAKGNILERFSAQQFPDLHSELNLSSLELGDSALYFCASSVGVGESPLHFGNGTRLTVT.

The CDR3 is CASSYSRQGLAGANVLTF. CDR3 DNA: TGTGCCAGCAGTTACTCGCGGCAGGGGTTAGCTGGGGCCAACGTCCTGACTTTC. The genes are TRBV6-2 or TRBV6-3 and TRBJ2-6; D is perhaps TRBD1 (6 bases). The CDR3 length is 18 residues. V was shortened by 0 bases and J by 2 bases, with 14 bases between the two germline ends. From germline, CDR1 is MNHEY and CDR2 SVGEGT.

This chain links TRBV5-6 with TRBJ2-2; D is ambiguous. CDR3 length equals 19 residues. Germline V CDR1 and CDR2: SGHDT, YYEEEE. Trimming took 3 bases from V and 0 from J, leaving 21 bases between them. Here the CDR3 DNA reads TGTGCCAGCAGCTCTCAAGGTGGCTACTACACCGCGAACACCGGGGAGCTGTTTTTT. Its translation: CASSSQGGYYTANTGELFF.

Of note for this clone: At one end, the junction sequence differs from germline, possibly due to a read error. The chain links TRBV7-7 to TRBJ2-1; 15 nucleotides match TRBD2. The CDR3 consists of 15 residues. The germline gives CDR1 SSHAT, CDR2 FNYEAQ (reference sequence). CDR3 sequence reads: CASSLGLAGGSEQFF. The CDR3 DNA is TGTGCTAGCAGCTTGGGACTAGCGGGGGGCAGTGAGCAGTTCTTC.

This clone was counted ten times or more. The V and J genes are TRBV19 and TRBJ2-7; 12 nucleotides match TRBD1. The CDR3 has 15 residues. Germline V lookup: CDR1 LNHDA, CDR2 SQIVND (reference sequence). J lost 4 bases, V lost 7 bases, and 8 bases had no gene match. CDR3 residues: CASNSGTGGRYEQYF. CDR3 nucleotides: TGTGCCAGTAACTCCGGGACAGGGGGCCGATACGAGCAGTACTTC.

V is TRBV7-8 and J is TRBJ2-1; D gene ambiguous. The germline V gene has CDR1 SGHVS and CDR2 FQNEAQ. The V end was cut by 1 base, the J end by 7 bases, with 8 bases between. This CDR3 is built from 13 residues. CDR3 nucleotide sequence: TGTGCCAGCAGCTTAGTGAGAGTGAATGAGCAGTTCTTC. Translation: CASSLVRVNEQFF.

The chain employs TRBV9 and TRBJ1-2, with 7 nucleotides matching TRBD1. Germline CDR1 SGDLS, CDR2 YYNGEE. This CDR3 has 16 residues. V was pared by 4 bases and J by 6 bases, with 15 bases of the junction left unmatched. The CDR3 loop is CASSFFDRATLNGYTF. DNA of the CDR3: TGTGCCAGCAGCTTCTTTGACAGGGCTACTTTAAATGGCTACACCTTC.

This clone turned up a few times. This rearrangement joins TRBV18 to TRBJ1-5; unclear D gene. The V gene's germline CDR1 is KGHSH and CDR2 LQKENI. This CDR3 has 15 amino acids. The germline V and J ends were trimmed by 3 bases and 2 bases, with 11 bases remaining between them. CDR3 in amino acids: CASSPVPIGNQPQHF. The CDR3 bases are TGTGCCAGCTCACCGGTCCCAATAGGCAATCAGCCCCAGCATTTT.

This clone was seen only a few times. V usage is TRBV4-2 and J usage is TRBJ1-6, with 7 bases identical to TRBD1. Germline V gives CDR1 LGHNA, CDR2 YNFKEQ. The CDR3 sequence is 13 residues long. J was trimmed by 10 bases and V by 5 bases; bases with no gene match: 5. The DNA for the CDR3 is TGTGCCAGCAGCGACAGGGTAAACTCACCCCTCCACTTT. This codes for CASSDRVNSPLHF.

The V call is TRBV4-3, the J call TRBJ1-4, with a tentative D call TRBD1 (6 bases). Trimming removed 0 bases from V and 1 base from J, with 12 bases in between. This CDR3 is 17 amino acids long. Germline CDR1 LGHNA, CDR2 YSLEER. DNA for the CDR3: TGCGCCAGCAGCCAAGATGGGGGGGGGCAAACTAATGAAAAACTGTTTTTT. It specifies CASSQDGGGQTNEKLFF.

This sequence joins TRBV28 and TRBJ2-7; D is uncertain. V lost 9 bases and J 5 bases, leaving 14 bases between the germline ends. CDR3 length: 12 residues. The germline CDR1 and CDR2 sequences are MDHEN and SYDVKM. The CDR3 DNA reads as TGTGCCAGTCATCCAGGCACGGACGAGCAGTACTTC. It yields the protein CASHPGTDEQYF.

The chain is built from TRBV27 and TRBJ2-2, with TRBD2 as a possible D gene (6 bases). Trimming took off 0 bases at V and 7 bases at J, with 9 bases between the two ends. This CDR3 has 14 amino acids. Germline V CDR1 and CDR2: MNHEY, SMNVEV (reference sequence). CDR3 residues: CASSLSAGSGELFF. In DNA, the CDR3 is TGTGCCAGCAGTTTATCGGCGGGGAGCGGGGAGCTGTTTTTT.

The V and J genes are TRBV12-3 or TRBV12-4 and TRBJ1-5; no definite D call. V lost 3 bases and J 9 bases, leaving 9 bases between the germline ends. The CDR3 is 12 residues long. CDR3 sequence (DNA): TGTGCCAGCAGTTTTGGAGCCCGGCCCCAGCATTTT. Translated, it gives CASSFGARPQHF.

This clone came up a few times. The CDR3 reads CASSESGRSNTEAFF. DNA for the CDR3: TGCGCCAGCAGTGAGTCGGGGCGCTCGAACACTGAAGCTTTCTTT. J is TRBJ1-1 and V is TRBV10-1; TRBD1 is a possible D gene (5 bases). CDR3 length: 15 residues. V lost 0 bases to trimming and J lost 1 base, with 9 bases between them. Germline CDR1 is WNHNN and CDR2 is SYGVQD (reference sequence).

The chain combines TRBV24-1 with TRBJ2-2, with TRBD1 identical over 9 bases. Germline V CDR1 and CDR2: KGHDR, SFDVKD. The CDR3 contains 17 residues. V shed 3 bases and J 2 bases; nucleotides not matched to a gene: 6. CDR3 nucleotide sequence: TGTGCCACCAGTGATCCTCCGGGACAGGGAAACACCGGGGAGCTGTTTTTT. It encodes CATSDPPGQGNTGELFF.

About this clone: The CDR3 ends on some other residue instead of the conserved phenylalanine or tryptophan, so this is likely a read error. It is unclear where the CDR3 begins or ends on the DNA, so no DNA is shown, and the CDR3 is as TCRdb lists it. This chain links TRBV19 with TRBJ1-1; TRBD1 reflects the table's D call only, with no check against the DNA. The CDR3 length is 10 residues, termini included. Looked up from germline, CDR1 is LNHDA and CDR2 is SQIVND (reference sequence). The chain's CDR3 is CASMGPTPQV.

The rearrangement uses TRBV19 and TRBJ1-2; 9 nucleotides align to TRBD1. CDR3 length: 13 amino acids. V lost 7 bases and J lost 7; bases outside the gene matches: 7. Germline CDR1 is LNHDA and CDR2 is SQIVND (reference sequence). The CDR3 sequence: CASTGTGTSGYTF. The DNA of the CDR3 is TGTGCCAGTACAGGGACAGGGACTTCTGGCTACACCTTC.

V and J are TRBV5-4 and TRBJ1-1, with D perhaps TRBD1 (5 bases). The germline gives CDR1 SGHNT, CDR2 YYREEE (reference sequence). V lost 4 bases to trimming and J lost 8 bases, with 18 bases between them. The CDR3 has 14 residues. The CDR3 bases are TGTGCCAGCAGCCCCCAATCGGGGGTGGTGGAAGCTTTCTTT. Translating gives CASSPQSGVVEAFF. The entire variable domain, with the rest obtained from reference TRBV5-4 and TRBJ1-1, is as follows: ETGVTQSPTHLIKTRGQQVTLRCSSQSGHNTVSWYQQALGQGPQFIFQYYREEENGRGNFPPRFSGLQFPNYSSELNVNALELDDSALYLCASSPQSGVVEAFFGQGTRLTVV.

CDR3 sequence (DNA): TGTGCCAGTAGCCCGGGGGGTTACTACGAGCAGTACTTC. It codes for CASSPGGYYEQYF. The genes are TRBV19 and TRBJ2-7, with TRBD2 matching 7 bases. There are 13 residues in the CDR3. Losses at the gene ends were 6 bases for V and 3 bases for J; bases not matched to a gene: 5. The germline gives CDR1 LNHDA, CDR2 SQIVND (reference sequence). Filled out from reference TRBV19 and TRBJ2-7, the complete variable domain reads DGGITQSPKYLFRKEGQNVTLSCEQNLNHDAMYWYRQDPGQGLRLIYYSQIVNDFQKGDIAEGYSVSREKKESFPLTVTSAQKNPTAFYLCASSPGGYYEQYFGPGTRLTVT.

This sequence joins TRBV2 and TRBJ1-1, with D uncertain. Germline CDR1 is SNHLY and CDR2 is FYNNEI. Trimming took 7 bases from V and 8 from J, leaving 17 bases between them. This CDR3 is 13 amino acids long. The CDR3 region is CASTTLGSIEAFF. CDR3 nucleotides: TGTGCCAGCACCACCCTCGGGAGTATCGAAGCTTTCTTT.

This chain joins TRBV19 and TRBJ2-7, with TRBD1 matching over 7 bases. The CDR3 runs to 17 residues. Germline lookup yields CDR1 LNHDA and CDR2 SQIVND (reference sequence). V shed 6 bases, J shed 0 bases, and the junction held 14 bases outside the gene matches. For the CDR3, the DNA is TGTGCCAGTAGCCCCCAGGGGGACAGCCGAAGCTCCTACGAGCAGTACTTC. This translates into CASSPQGDSRSSYEQYF.

The J gene is TRBJ2-1, the V gene TRBV3-1 (or the pseudogene TRBV3-2); D perhaps matches TRBD2 (6 bases). Germline CDR1 reads LGHDT; CDR2 reads YNNKEL (reference sequence). The CDR3 has 15 amino acids. Trimming removed 5 bases from V and 0 bases from J, with 11 bases in between. This chain's CDR3 is CASSFTSSSYNEQFF. DNA of the CDR3: TGTGCCAGCAGCTTTACTAGCAGCTCCTACAATGAGCAGTTCTTC.